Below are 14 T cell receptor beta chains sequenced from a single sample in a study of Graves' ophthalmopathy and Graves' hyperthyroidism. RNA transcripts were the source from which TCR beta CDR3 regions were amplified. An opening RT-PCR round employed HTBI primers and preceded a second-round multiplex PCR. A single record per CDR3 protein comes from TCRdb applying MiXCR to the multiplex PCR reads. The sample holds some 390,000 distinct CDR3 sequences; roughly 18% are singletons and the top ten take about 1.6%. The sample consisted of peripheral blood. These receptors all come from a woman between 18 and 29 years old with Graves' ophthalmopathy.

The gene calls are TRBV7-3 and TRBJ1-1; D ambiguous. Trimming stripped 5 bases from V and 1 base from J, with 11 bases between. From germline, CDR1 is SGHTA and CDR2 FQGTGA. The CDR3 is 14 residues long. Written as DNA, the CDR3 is TGTGCCAGCAGCCCGGGCCTGGAGAACACTGAAGCTTTCTTT. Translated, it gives CASSPGLENTEAFF.

Here the CDR3 DNA reads TGTGCCATCGGGGGAACAGGGGAGACCTACGAGCAGTACTTC. Protein product: CAIGGTGETYEQYF. V and J are TRBV10-3 and TRBJ2-7; 7 bases align to TRBD1. The CDR3 runs 14 residues. The germline gives CDR1 ENHRY, CDR2 SYGVKD. The V gene end was trimmed by 8 bases and the J gene end by 2 bases; junction bases not matched to a gene: 9.

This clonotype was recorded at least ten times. The CDR3 loop reads CASSYLSASSEQYF. In nucleotides, the CDR3 is TGTGCCAGCAGTTATTTGTCGGCTAGCAGCGAGCAGTACTTC. The rearrangement links TRBV6-6 to TRBJ2-7, with D possibly being TRBD2 (5 bases). This CDR3 spans 14 amino acids. From germline, CDR1 is MNHNY and CDR2 SVGAGI (reference sequence). Trimming took 3 bases from V and 6 from J, leaving 15 bases between them.

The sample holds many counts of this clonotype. CDR3 coding DNA: TGTGCCAGCAGAGAGTCCGACGTTATGAACACTGAAGCTTTCTTT. It encodes CASRESDVMNTEAFF. The V call is TRBV12-3 or TRBV12-4, the J call TRBJ1-1; D unclear. This CDR3 spans 15 amino acids. The germline V and J ends were trimmed by 6 bases and 0 bases, with 14 bases remaining between them.

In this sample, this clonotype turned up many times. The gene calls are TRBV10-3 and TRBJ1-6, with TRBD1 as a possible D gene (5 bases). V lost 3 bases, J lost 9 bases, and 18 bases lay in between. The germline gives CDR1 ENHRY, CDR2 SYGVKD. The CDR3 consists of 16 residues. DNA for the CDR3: TGTGCCATCAGTGATCCCCGGAGGGGCTCCTTTTCACCCCTCCACTTT. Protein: CAISDPRRGSFSPLHF.

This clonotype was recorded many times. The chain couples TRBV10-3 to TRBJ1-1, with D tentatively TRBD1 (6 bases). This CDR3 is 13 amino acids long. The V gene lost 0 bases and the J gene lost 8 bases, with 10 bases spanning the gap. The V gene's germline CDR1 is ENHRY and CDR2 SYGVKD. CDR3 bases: TGTGCCATCAGTGAGTCGACAGGTGGAGAAGCTTTCTTT. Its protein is CAISESTGGEAFF.

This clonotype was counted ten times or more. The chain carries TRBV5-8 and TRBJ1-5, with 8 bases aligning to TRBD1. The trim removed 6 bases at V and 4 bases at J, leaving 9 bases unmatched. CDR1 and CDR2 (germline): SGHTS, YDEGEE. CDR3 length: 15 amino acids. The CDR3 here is CASTLPGQANQPQHF. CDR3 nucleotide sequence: TGTGCCAGCACCCTGCCGGGACAGGCGAATCAGCCCCAGCATTTT.

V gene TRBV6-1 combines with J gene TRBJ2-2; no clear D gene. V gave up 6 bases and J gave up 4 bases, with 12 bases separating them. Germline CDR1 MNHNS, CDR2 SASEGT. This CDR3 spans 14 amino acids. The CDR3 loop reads CASRNQDFTGELFF. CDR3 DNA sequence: TGTGCCAGCAGGAATCAGGATTTCACCGGGGAGCTGTTTTTT.

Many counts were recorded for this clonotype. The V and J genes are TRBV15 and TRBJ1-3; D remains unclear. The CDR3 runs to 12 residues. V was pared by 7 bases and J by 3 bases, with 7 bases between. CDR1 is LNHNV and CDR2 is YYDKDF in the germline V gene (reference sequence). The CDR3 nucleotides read TGTGCCACCATCACGCTTGGAAACACCATATATTTT. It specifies CATITLGNTIYF.

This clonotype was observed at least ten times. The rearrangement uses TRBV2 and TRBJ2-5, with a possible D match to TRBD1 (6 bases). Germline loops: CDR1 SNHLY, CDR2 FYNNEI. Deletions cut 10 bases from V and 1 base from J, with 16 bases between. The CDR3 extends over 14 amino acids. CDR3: CATRTEWGQETQYF. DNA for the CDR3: TGTGCCACCCGGACAGAGTGGGGCCAAGAGACCCAGTACTTC.

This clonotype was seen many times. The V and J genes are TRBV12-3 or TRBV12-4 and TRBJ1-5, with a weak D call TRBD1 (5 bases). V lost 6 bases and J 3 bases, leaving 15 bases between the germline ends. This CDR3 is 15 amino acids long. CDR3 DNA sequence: TGTGCCAGCAGCCCCCCGGGACGGCTCAATCAGCCCCAGCATTTT. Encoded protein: CASSPPGRLNQPQHF.

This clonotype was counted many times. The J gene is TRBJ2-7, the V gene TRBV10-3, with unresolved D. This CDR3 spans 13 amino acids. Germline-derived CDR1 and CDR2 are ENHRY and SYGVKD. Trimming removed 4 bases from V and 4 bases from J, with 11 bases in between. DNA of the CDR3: TGTGCCATCAGTGCAATGGACCCTTACGAGCAGTACTTC. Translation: CAISAMDPYEQYF.

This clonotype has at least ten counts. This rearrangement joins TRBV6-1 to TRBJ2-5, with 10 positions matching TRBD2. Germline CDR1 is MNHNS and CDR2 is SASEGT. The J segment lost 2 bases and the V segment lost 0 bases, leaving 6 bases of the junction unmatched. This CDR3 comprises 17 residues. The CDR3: CASSEARLAGAQETQYF. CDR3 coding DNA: TGTGCCAGCAGTGAAGCGCGGCTAGCGGGGGCTCAAGAGACCCAGTACTTC.

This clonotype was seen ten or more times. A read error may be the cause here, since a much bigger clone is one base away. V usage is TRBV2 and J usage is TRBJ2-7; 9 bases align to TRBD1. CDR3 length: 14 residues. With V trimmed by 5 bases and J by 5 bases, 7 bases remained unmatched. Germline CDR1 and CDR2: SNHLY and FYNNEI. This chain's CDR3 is CASSPGTGINEQYF. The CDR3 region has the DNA TGTGCCAGCAGTCCCGGGACAGGGATCAACGAGCAGTACTTC. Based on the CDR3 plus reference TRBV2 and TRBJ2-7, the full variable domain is EPEVTQTPSHQVTQMGQEVILRCVPISNHLYFYWYRQILGQKVEFLVSFYNNEISEKSEIFDDQFSVERPDGSNFTLKIRSTKLEDSAMYFCASSPGTGINEQYFGPGTRLTVT.